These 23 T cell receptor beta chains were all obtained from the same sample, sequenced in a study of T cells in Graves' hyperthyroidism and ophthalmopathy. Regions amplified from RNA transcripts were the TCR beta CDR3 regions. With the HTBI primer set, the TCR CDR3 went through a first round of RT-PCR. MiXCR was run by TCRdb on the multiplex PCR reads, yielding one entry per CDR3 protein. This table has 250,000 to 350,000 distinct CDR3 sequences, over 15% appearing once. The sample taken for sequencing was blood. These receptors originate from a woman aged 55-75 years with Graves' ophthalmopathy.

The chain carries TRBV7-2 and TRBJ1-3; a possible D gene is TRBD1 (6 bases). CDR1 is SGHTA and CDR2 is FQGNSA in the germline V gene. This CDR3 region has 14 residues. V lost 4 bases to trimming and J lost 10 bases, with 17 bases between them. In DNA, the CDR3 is TGTGCCAGCAGCTCCACTCGGGGACATCCGACCATATATTTT. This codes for CASSSTRGHPTIYF.

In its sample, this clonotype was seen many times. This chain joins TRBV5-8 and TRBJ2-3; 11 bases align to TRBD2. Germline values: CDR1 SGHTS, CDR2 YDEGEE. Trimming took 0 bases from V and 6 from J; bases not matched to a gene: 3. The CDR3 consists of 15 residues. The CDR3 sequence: CASSLGLAGGDTQYF. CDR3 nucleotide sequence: TGTGCCAGCAGCTTGGGCCTAGCGGGGGGTGATACGCAGTATTTT. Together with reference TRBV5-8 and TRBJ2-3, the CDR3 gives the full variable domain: EAGVTQSPTHLIKTRGQQATLRCSPISGHTSVYWYQQALGLGLQFLLWYDEGEERNRGNFPPRFSGRQFPNYSSELNVNALELEDSALYLCASSLGLAGGDTQYFGPGTRLTVL.

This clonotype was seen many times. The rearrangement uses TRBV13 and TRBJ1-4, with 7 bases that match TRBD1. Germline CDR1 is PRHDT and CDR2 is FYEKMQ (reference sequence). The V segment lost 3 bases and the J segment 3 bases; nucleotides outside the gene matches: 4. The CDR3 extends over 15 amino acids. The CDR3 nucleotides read TGTGCCAGCAGCTTTACGGGACAGCCTAATGAAAAACTGTTTTTT. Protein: CASSFTGQPNEKLFF.

CDR3: CATSRQGSFNEQFF. The DNA for the CDR3 is TGTGCCACCAGTCGCCAGGGGAGCTTCAATGAGCAGTTCTTC. The rearrangement joins TRBV24-1 to TRBJ2-1, with TRBD1 as a possible D gene (6 bases). V lost 6 bases, J lost 6 bases, and 14 bases lay in between. This CDR3 has 14 residues. Germline assignment: CDR1 KGHDR and CDR2 SFDVKD.

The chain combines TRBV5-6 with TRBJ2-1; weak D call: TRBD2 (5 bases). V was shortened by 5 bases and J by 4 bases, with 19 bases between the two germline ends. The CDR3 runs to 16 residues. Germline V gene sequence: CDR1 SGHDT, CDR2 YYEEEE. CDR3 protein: CASSLVLLAGYNEQFF. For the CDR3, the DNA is TGTGCCAGCAGTTTAGTTTTGCTAGCCGGATACAATGAGCAGTTCTTC.

CDR3 amino acids: CASSPQGPVGTDTQYF. The DNA of the CDR3 is TGCGCCAGCAGCCCCCAGGGGCCGGTAGGGACAGATACGCAGTATTTT. The chain combines TRBV5-1 with TRBJ2-3; the D gene is possibly TRBD1 (6 bases). Germline-derived CDR1 and CDR2 are SGHRS and YFSETQ. V lost 4 bases, J lost 3 bases, and 18 bases lay in between. The CDR3 runs 16 residues.

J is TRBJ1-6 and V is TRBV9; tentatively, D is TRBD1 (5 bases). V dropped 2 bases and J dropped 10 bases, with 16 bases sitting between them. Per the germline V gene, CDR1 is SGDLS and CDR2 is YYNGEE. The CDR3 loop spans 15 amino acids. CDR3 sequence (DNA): TGTGCCAGCAGCGTTAGGTCGACGCGGGACTCACCCCTCCACTTT. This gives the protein CASSVRSTRDSPLHF.

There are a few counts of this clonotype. CDR3 sequence: CATSRIDSRYDGYTF. Written as DNA, the CDR3 is TGTGCCACCAGCAGGATAGACAGCCGCTACGATGGCTACACCTTC. The rearrangement links TRBV15 to TRBJ1-2, with a tentative D call TRBD1 (5 bases). This CDR3 has 15 residues. The germline V and J ends were trimmed by 3 bases and 6 bases, with 17 bases remaining between them. From germline, CDR1 is LNHNV and CDR2 YYDKDF (reference sequence). The whole variable domain, remainder taken from reference TRBV15 and TRBJ1-2, is DAMVIQNPRYQVTQFGKPVTLSCSQTLNHNVMYWYQQKSSQAPKLLFHYYDKDFNNEADTPDNFQSRRPNTSFCFLDIRSPGLGDTAMYLCATSRIDSRYDGYTFGSGTRLTVV.

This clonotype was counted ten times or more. CDR3 region: CASSLGTTSGPTQETQYF. DNA for the CDR3: TGTGCCAGCAGCTTAGGGACGACTAGCGGCCCGACCCAGGAGACCCAGTACTTC. The chain joins TRBV7-8 to TRBJ2-5; 9 positions match TRBD2. Germline loops: CDR1 SGHVS, CDR2 FQNEAQ. Losses at the gene ends were 1 base for V and 5 bases for J; bases not matched to a gene: 14. This CDR3 has 18 residues. The entire variable domain, with the rest obtained from reference TRBV7-8 and TRBJ2-5, is as follows: GAGVSQSPRYKVAKRGQDVALRCDPISGHVSLFWYQQALGQGPEFLTYFQNEAQLDKSGLPSDRFFAERPEGSVSTLKIQRTQQEDSAVYLCASSLGTTSGPTQETQYFGPGTRLLVL.

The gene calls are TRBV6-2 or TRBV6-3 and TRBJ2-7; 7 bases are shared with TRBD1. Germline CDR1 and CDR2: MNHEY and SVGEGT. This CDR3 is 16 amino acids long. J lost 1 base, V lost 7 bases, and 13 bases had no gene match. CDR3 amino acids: CASISPIRGQSYEQYF. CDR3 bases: TGTGCCAGCATTTCTCCCATAAGGGGACAGTCCTACGAGCAGTACTTC.

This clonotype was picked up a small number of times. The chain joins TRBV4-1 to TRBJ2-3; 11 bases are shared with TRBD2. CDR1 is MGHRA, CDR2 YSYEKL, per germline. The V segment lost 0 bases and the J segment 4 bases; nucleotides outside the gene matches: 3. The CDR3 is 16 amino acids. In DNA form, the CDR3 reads TGCGCCAGCAGCCAAGAACTAGCGGGAGTGGCAGATACGCAGTATTTT. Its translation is CASSQELAGVADTQYF.

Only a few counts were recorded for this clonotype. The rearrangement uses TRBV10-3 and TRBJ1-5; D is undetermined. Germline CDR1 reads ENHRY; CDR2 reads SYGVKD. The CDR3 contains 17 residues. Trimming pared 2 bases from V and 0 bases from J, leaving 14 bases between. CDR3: CAISETGNSYSNQPQHF. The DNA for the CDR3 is TGTGCCATCAGTGAGACCGGTAACAGTTATAGCAATCAGCCCCAGCATTTT.

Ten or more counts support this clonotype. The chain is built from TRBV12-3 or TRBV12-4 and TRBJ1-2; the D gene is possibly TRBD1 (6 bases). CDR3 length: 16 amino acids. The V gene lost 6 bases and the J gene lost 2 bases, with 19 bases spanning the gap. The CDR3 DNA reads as TGTGCCAGCAGAGCCCGTTGGGGGGGCGACAACTATGGCTACACCTTC. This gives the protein CASRARWGGDNYGYTF.

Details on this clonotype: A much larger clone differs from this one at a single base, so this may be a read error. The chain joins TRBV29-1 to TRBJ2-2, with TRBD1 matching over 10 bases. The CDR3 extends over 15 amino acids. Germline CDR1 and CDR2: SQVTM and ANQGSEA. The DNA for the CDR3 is TGCAGCGTAGGAGACAGGGGGCTGGTTACCGGGGGGCTGTTTTTT. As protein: CSVGDRGLVTGGLFF.

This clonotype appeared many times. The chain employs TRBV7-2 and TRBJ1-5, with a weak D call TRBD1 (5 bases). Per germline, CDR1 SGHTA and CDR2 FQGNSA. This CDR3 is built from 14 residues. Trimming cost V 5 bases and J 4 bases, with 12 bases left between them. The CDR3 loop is CASSHGGINQPQHF. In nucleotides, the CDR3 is TGTGCCAGCAGCCACGGGGGGATTAATCAGCCCCAGCATTTT.

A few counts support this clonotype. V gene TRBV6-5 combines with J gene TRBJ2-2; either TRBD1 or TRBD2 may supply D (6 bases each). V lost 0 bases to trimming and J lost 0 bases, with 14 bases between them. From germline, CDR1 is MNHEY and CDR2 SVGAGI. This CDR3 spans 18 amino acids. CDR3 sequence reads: CASSYSISGASNTGELFF. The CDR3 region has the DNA TGTGCCAGCAGTTACTCGATATCGGGGGCCTCGAACACCGGGGAGCTGTTTTTT.

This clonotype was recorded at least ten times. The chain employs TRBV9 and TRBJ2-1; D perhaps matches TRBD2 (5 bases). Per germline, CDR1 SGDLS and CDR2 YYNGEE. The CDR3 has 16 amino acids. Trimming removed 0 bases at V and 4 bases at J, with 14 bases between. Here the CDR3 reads CASSVDGLAVYNEQFF. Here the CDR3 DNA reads TGTGCCAGCAGCGTAGATGGCCTAGCAGTTTACAATGAGCAGTTCTTC.

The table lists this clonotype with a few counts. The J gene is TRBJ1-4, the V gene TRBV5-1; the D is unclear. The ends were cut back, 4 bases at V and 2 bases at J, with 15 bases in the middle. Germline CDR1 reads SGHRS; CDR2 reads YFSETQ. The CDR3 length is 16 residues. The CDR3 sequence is CASSPLGWTTNEKLFF. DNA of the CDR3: TGCGCCAGCAGCCCCTTGGGATGGACTACTAATGAAAAACTGTTTTTT.

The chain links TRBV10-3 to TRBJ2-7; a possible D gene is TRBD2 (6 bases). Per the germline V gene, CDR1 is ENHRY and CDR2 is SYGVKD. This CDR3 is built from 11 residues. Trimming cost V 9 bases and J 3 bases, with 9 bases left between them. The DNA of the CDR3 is TGTGCCATACGGGGGTACTACGAGCAGTACTTC. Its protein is CAIRGYYEQYF.

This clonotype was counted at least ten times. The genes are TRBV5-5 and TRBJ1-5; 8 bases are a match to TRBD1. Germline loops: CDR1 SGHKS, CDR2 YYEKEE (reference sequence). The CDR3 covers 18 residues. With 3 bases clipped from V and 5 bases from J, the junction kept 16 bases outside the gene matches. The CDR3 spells CASSSDRGPPSPYQPQHF. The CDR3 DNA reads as TGTGCCAGCAGCTCAGACAGGGGCCCTCCAAGCCCTTATCAGCCCCAGCATTTT.

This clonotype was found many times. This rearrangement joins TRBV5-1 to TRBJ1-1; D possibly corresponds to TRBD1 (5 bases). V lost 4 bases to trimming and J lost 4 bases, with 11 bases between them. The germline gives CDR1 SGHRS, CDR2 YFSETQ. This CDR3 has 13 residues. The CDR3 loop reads CASSPPGGTEAFF. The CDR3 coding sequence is TGCGCCAGCAGCCCCCCGGGGGGCACTGAAGCTTTCTTT.

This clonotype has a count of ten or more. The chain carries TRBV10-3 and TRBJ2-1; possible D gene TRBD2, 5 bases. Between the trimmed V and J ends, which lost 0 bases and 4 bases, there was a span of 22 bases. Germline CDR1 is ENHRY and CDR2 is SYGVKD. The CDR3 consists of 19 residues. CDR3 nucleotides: TGTGCCATCAGTGAGTCAATTTTGAGTAGGGAGAGCCTTTACAATGAGCAGTTCTTC. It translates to CAISESILSRESLYNEQFF.

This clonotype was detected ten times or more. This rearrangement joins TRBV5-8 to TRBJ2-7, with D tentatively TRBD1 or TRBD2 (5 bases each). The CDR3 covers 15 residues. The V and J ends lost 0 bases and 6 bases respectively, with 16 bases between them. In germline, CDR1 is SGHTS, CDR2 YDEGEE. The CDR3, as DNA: TGTGCCAGCAGCTTGGGGACTGGGACGTCCCGCGAGCAGTACTTC. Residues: CASSLGTGTSREQYF.